A single sample gave rise to the 14 T cell receptor beta chains below, sequenced in a study of CD8 T cells in ankylosing spondylitis. Study-wide findings and caveats: Characteristic, it appeared, of ankylosing spondylitis blood was a TCR beta motif of roughly eight highly homologous variants.

Their specific antigens are unknown. MiXCR, run by TCRdb on the 5' RACE reads, gives a single entry per CDR3 protein. The sample comprises fewer than 550,000 distinct CDR3 sequences, under 5.5% of which are singletons, and approximately 4% rests with the top ten. The sequencing input was blood, either unsorted or a sorted T cell fraction (not recorded which). All receptors come from a male donor with ankylosing spondylitis.

This clonotype was observed a few times. A much more abundant neighbour one base away suggests this may be a read error. J is TRBJ2-1 and V is TRBV15; D perhaps matches TRBD2 (5 bases). This CDR3 comprises 13 residues. In germline, CDR1 is LNHNV, CDR2 YYDKDF (reference sequence). V was shortened by 0 bases and J by 14 bases, with 14 bases between the two germline ends. This CDR3 reads CATSRETGSGEFF. CDR3 DNA: TGTGCCACCAGCAGAGAAACCGGGTCCGGGGAGTTCTTC.

There are many counts of this clonotype. The chain links TRBV6-4 to TRBJ2-3; 7 bases map to TRBD1. V shed 2 bases, J shed 2 bases, and the junction held 7 bases outside the gene matches. Looked up from germline, CDR1 is MRHNA and CDR2 is SNTAGT. CDR3 length: 16 residues. CDR3 in amino acids: CASSDGRQGPTDTQYF. CDR3 DNA sequence: TGTGCCAGCAGTGACGGGAGACAGGGACCCACAGATACGCAGTATTTT.

This clonotype was counted ten times or more. The chain combines TRBV12-3 or TRBV12-4 with TRBJ2-1; 14 bases agree with TRBD2. J was trimmed by 4 bases and V by 3 bases; bases with no gene match: 14. The CDR3 runs to 20 residues. The CDR3: CASSFFLFRTSGGQYNEQFF. The DNA for the CDR3 is TGTGCCAGCAGTTTCTTTTTATTTAGGACTAGCGGGGGGCAATACAATGAGCAGTTCTTC.

The chain employs TRBV5-1 and TRBJ2-2; D is perhaps TRBD1 (6 bases). The V and J ends lost 2 bases and 2 bases respectively, with 19 bases between them. Germline lookup yields CDR1 SGHRS and CDR2 YFSETQ. The CDR3 runs 18 residues. CDR3 in amino acids: CASSFRRRDNKNTGELFF. The CDR3 DNA reads TGCGCCAGCAGCTTTAGACGCCGGGACAACAAAAACACCGGGGAGCTGTTTTTT.

There are many counts of this clonotype. The chain links TRBV20-1 to TRBJ2-5; D is possibly TRBD1 (5 bases). The ends were cut back, 6 bases at V and 4 bases at J, with 15 bases in the middle. Germline V gene data show CDR1 as DFQATT and CDR2 as SNEGSKA (reference sequence). The CDR3 totals 13 residues. This CDR3 is CSAPLPGLETQYF. The DNA of the CDR3 is TGCAGTGCCCCCCTCCCAGGGTTAGAGACCCAGTACTTC.

This clonotype was detected ten times or more. The J gene is TRBJ1-5, the V gene TRBV20-1, with D possibly TRBD1 on 5 matching bases. The CDR3 is 14 amino acids. CDR1 and CDR2 (germline): DFQATT, SNEGSKA (reference sequence). The ends were cut back, 6 bases at V and 4 bases at J, with 16 bases in the middle. The CDR3 coding sequence is TGCAGTGCAACAGGAAGGACAACTAATCAGCCCCAGCATTTT. This codes for CSATGRTTNQPQHF.

This clonotype was found many times. The V gene is TRBV29-1, the J gene TRBJ1-2, with 8 bases aligning to TRBD1. In germline, CDR1 is SQVTM, CDR2 ANQGSEA. The CDR3 runs 16 residues. Germline trimming cut 1 base from V and 0 bases from J; bases unmatched to any gene: 7. CDR3 DNA sequence: TGCAGCGTTGAAGGAACAACAGGGGGAGCTAACTATGGCTACACCTTC. Translating gives CSVEGTTGGANYGYTF. The variable domain in full, completed from reference TRBV29-1 and TRBJ1-2, reads SAVISQKPSRDICQRGTSLTIQCQVDSQVTMMFWYRQQPGQSLTLIATANQGSEATYESGFVIDKFPISRPNLTFSTLTVSNMSPEDSSIYLCSVEGTTGGANYGYTFGSGTRLTVV.

This clonotype was seen repeatedly, ten times or more. This chain joins TRBV20-1 and TRBJ1-5; no reliable D call. The CDR3 contains 15 residues. CDR1 and CDR2 from the germline V gene are DFQATT and SNEGSKA (reference sequence). Trimming stripped 0 bases from V and 4 bases from J, with 13 bases between. This chain's CDR3 is CSARDFLTWNQPQHF. The CDR3 coding sequence is TGCAGTGCTAGAGATTTTCTGACGTGGAATCAGCCCCAGCATTTT.

This clonotype was counted a few times. This rearrangement joins TRBV5-1 to TRBJ2-5, with D unclear. CDR3 length: 14 residues. The V and J ends lost 5 bases and 3 bases respectively, with 14 bases between them. Germline-derived CDR1 and CDR2 are SGHRS and YFSETQ. CDR3 nucleotide sequence: TGCGCCAGCAGGGCAAGTCCTATAGAAGAGACCCAGTACTTC. Amino acid sequence: CASRASPIEETQYF.

The table lists this clonotype with many counts. The chain combines TRBV5-1 with TRBJ2-5; D is possibly TRBD1 (5 bases). The CDR3 runs to 14 residues. Trimming removed 0 bases at V and 4 bases at J, with 10 bases between. Germline-derived CDR1 and CDR2 are SGHRS and YFSETQ. The CDR3 region has the DNA TGCGCCAGCAGCTTGGAGGCAGGGTTAGAGACCCAGTACTTC. This gives the protein CASSLEAGLETQYF.

This clonotype was counted ten times or more. CDR3 bases: TGTGCCAGCAGTCCCCTAGGGAGGCTCGCAGATACGCAGTATTTT. Its translation is CASSPLGRLADTQYF. J is TRBJ2-3 and V is TRBV6-1, with D perhaps TRBD2 (6 bases). V was pared by 5 bases and J by 4 bases, with 16 bases between. Germline V lookup: CDR1 MNHNS, CDR2 SASEGT. The CDR3 is 15 residues long.

This clonotype was seen a handful of times. The chain is built from TRBV14 and TRBJ2-7; 8 bases line up with TRBD2. The CDR3 totals 14 residues. Germline assignment: CDR1 SGHDN and CDR2 FVKESK. V shed 4 bases and J 1 base; nucleotides not matched to a gene: 3. CDR3 nucleotide sequence: TGTGCCAGCAGCCTTAGCGGGATGTCCTACGAGCAGTACTTC. It yields the protein CASSLSGMSYEQYF.

Ten or more counts support this clonotype. The rearrangement joins TRBV24-1 to TRBJ2-2; no reliable D call. This CDR3 has 14 residues. V was shortened by 10 bases and J by 0 bases, with 11 bases between the two germline ends. In germline, CDR1 is KGHDR, CDR2 SFDVKD. Here the CDR3 reads CATTGIANTGELFF. For the CDR3, the DNA is TGTGCCACTACCGGTATCGCGAACACCGGGGAGCTGTTTTTT.

This clonotype was found a few times. The rearrangement links TRBV9 to TRBJ2-2, with D unclear. The ends were cut back, 0 bases at V and 14 bases at J, with 20 bases in the middle. The CDR3 is made up of 15 amino acids. Per the germline V gene, CDR1 is SGDLS and CDR2 is YYNGEE. CDR3 protein: CASSVEGSPYLRLFF. The CDR3 region has the DNA TGTGCCAGCAGCGTAGAAGGTAGCCCCTATCTCCGCCTGTTTTTT.